The 2 T cell receptor beta chains below come from one sample, sequenced in a study of vaccination effects on CD4 cells after COVID-19. Antigen-specific CD4+ T cells were first expanded with viral peptide pools by the ViraFEST assay and only then sequenced. Having been cultured for approximately ten days, the cells underwent CD4+ T cell isolation. According to the study, vaccine recipients showed no prior SARS-CoV-2 infection and negative nucleocapsid antibodies. Their antigens remain unidentified. Clones were sequenced by immunoSEQ multiplex PCR, and TCRdb holds only the in-frame ones, with some missing. The sample shows roughly 50,000 clones, about four fifths of them seen only once. The sequences come from CD4+ T cells from PBMCs cultured with HCoV-OC43 spike peptides, collected before COVID-19 vaccination. The subset: HCoV-OC43 spike overlapping peptide pool stimulation. The receptor set was obtained from a human donor who received a COVID-19 vaccine.

This chain connects TRBV10-2 to TRBJ2-1; D is perhaps TRBD1 (6 bases). The germline gives CDR1 WSHSY, CDR2 SAAADI. V lost 2 bases and J 5 bases, leaving 16 bases between the germline ends. The CDR3 has 16 amino acids. CDR3 region: CASSEMGQGKDNEQFF. Written as DNA, the CDR3 is TGCGCCAGCAGTGAGATGGGGCAGGGGAAAGACAATGAGCAGTTCTTC.

The CDR3 is CASSYTDSYEQYV. The CDR3 DNA sequence: TGTGCCAGCAGTTATACGGACTCCTACGAGCAGTACGTC. The chain couples TRBV28 to TRBJ2-7; the D is unclear. The germline V and J ends were trimmed by 4 bases and 0 bases, with 7 bases remaining between them. Looked up from germline, CDR1 is MDHEN and CDR2 is SYDVKM. The CDR3 sequence is 13 residues long.